The TCR beta chain described here comes from a study of blood T cell repertoires in COVID-19. This clone was recorded many times. Here immunoSEQ multiplex PCR was the method, and the copy in TCRdb shows in-frame clones only, minus some. Found here are some 87,000 clones, 81% of them singletons; the top ten hold approximately 13%. Germline CDR1 reads SGHTA; CDR2 reads FQGNSA. CDR3 length equals 14 residues. V was cut by 4 bases and J by 4 bases, with 13 bases left in between. The rearrangement links TRBV7-2 to TRBJ1-2; D may be TRBD1 (5 bases). The sequence was obtained from a human donor in a cohort sampled during active COVID-19. Material for sequencing was peripheral blood. In nucleotides, the CDR3 is TGTGCCAGCAGCTCTAACGCGGGGGGCTATGGCTACACCTTC. This encodes CASSSNAGGYGYTF.